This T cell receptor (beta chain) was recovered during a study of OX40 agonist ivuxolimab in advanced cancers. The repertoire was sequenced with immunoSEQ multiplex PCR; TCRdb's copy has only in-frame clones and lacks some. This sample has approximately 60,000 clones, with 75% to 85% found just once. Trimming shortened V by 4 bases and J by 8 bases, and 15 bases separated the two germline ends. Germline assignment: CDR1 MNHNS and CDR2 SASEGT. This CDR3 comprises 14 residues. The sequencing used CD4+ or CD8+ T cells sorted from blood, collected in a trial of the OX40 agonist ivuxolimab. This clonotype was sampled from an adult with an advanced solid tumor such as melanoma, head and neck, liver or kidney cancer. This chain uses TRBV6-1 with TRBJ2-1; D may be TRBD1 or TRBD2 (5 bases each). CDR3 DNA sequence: TGTGCCAGCAGTGTCGGGACCCAGAGGTATGAGCAGTTCTTC. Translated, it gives CASSVGTQRYEQFF.